Listed here is a single T cell receptor beta chain. It lacks a known antigen. No much larger clone exists at a distance of one base, and base qualities are not known. The protocol used for the library was the immunoSEQ multiplex PCR assay. For the multiplex PCR, a mixture combining 60 forward primers for TCR Vbeta segments and 13 reverse primers for TCR Jbeta segments was used. The CDR3 region of rearranged TCR beta genes was amplified from genomic DNA by a multiplex PCR assay. Amplified TCR beta libraries were sequenced as 87-base-pair reads on the Illumina HiSeq System. In the original analysis: In a later analysis, roughly 80 million unique TCR beta chains were counted across the approximately 640 repertoires, and about 9.9 million of these chains were shared by at least two donors. To remove PCR and sequencing errors, raw reads were error-corrected and collapsed into unique sequences using a nearest-neighbor algorithm that merged closely related sequences. Alignment of CDR3 sequences to IMGT reference sequences was used to assign V, D and J gene segments. For a sequence to be retained, a match of at least six nucleotides to both a V gene segment and a J gene segment was required. A rearrangement was called productive if the CDR3 had no stop codons and remained in frame with V and J, and every other rearrangement was called non-productive. CDR3 was defined by IMGT convention, running from the second conserved V-encoded cysteine to the conserved J-encoded phenylalanine. Sequences without an unambiguous match to a single V gene segment were excluded from the earlier analysis of a few hundred of the donors. In an earlier analysis of 587 of the donors, a V segment was called functional when productive rearrangements were above 56.7%, and segregating when the standard deviation between donors exceeded 5%. To diagnose cytomegalovirus status from the catalog of TCR beta chain sequences, a statistical classification framework was built. V and J gene assignment, in a later analysis, came from comparing TCR nucleotide sequences with IMGT/GENE-DB human TR gene sequences. A later analysis assigned CDR3 sequences and most-parsimonious VDJ recombination scenarios with the TCRdist pipeline. In a later analysis, every TCR beta chain was defined by the combination of its CDR3 amino acid sequence and its V-gene family, and reads without a unique V-gene family were dropped. A later analysis removed roughly 590 highly shared, low-generation-probability nucleotide sequences to deal with suspected cross-contamination and a sequencing artifact. For each public chain, a later analysis derived a clonal expansion index from normalized ranks of inferred template counts within each repertoire. A later analysis computed generation probabilities with a VDJ recombination model fitted to out-of-frame rearrangements, and checked the results against IGoR. A later analysis scored TCR-TCR, TCR-HLA and TCR-CMV co-occurrence with hypergeometric tests, applying a repertoire-size bias correction to TCR pairs. In a later analysis, false discovery rates were estimated by permuting HLA or CMV assignments 20 times. In a later analysis, co-occurring TCRs were grouped with DBSCAN, and TCRdist sequence similarity was added when clustering was performed within HLA-allele-positive subsets. Co-occurrence clustering excluded repertoires with fewer than 30,000 or more than 120,000 public chains, plus five with anomalous nucleotide sharing. TCRdb obtained this table from immuneACCESS and retained in-frame rearrangements with V and J assigned. These tables miss some clones; where compared with another copy, unresolved V genes account for less than half of the shortfall, and the remainder is unexplained. The DNA gave D and trimming, while V, J and clone size come from that table. Across this sample there are under 250,000 clones, with more than 75% seen only once. The ten largest account for around 3% of the sample.

The cohort was made up of about 670 healthy bone marrow donors. At the time of sampling, all cohort members were nominally healthy, though unrecorded immune exposures were likely present. The donor tested CMV seronegative, placing the donor among the 350 to 400 seronegative members of the cohort. Every donor gave a peripheral blood sample, and the peripheral blood mononuclear cells from that sample were used for TCR beta sequencing. Genomic DNA was extracted from the blood cell samples with the Qiagen DNeasy Blood Extraction Kit. The sample originates from a study of cytomegalovirus exposure and HLA in healthy donors (dated by TCRdb to 2015 to 2018). Describing the broader study: According to an earlier analysis of several hundred of the donors, about 180 million T cells yielded 90 million to 140 million unique TCR beta sequences and less than 300 Gb of sequence data. HLA typing covered class I and class II loci at four-digit resolution. The aim of the study was to test whether cataloging public T cell receptors could identify signatures of past pathogen exposure. In an earlier analysis of over 550 of the donors, high-throughput TCR beta sequencing was used to judge whether each TCR beta V gene segment behaved as functional or pseudogenic. A later genetic analysis used genome-wide SNP genotypes for about 60% of the roughly 700 donors, treating that subset as a discovery cohort. Of the roughly 410 genotyped donors, 75% to 85% were placed in the genetic ancestry cluster associated with self-reported Caucasian donors. Rather than using new phenotypic data, the later analysis identified candidate immune exposures from TCR beta sequences and from how often those sequences occurred across donors. Across some 400 genotyped donors of the cohort, an average of roughly 250,000 unique TCR beta nucleotide sequences per donor were sequenced, and approximately 19% of those sequences were non-productive. Four or five DR-DQ haplotypes were treated as single units for association and clustering because of strong linkage in the cohort. Approximately 310 gigabases of sequencing data and roughly 80 million unique TCR sequences made up an early release that covered around 640 HLA-typed donors. Donor age, sex, ethnicity and CMV serostatus were compiled alongside the repertoire data. High-throughput TCR immunosequencing, statistical association of individual TCRs with disease status, and machine learning were combined to predict cytomegalovirus infection status. Every repertoire in the discovery cohort had been generated on one and the same sequencing platform. Typing coverage differed by locus: A, B, C, DRB1 and DQB1 were typed in roughly 620-630 donors, DQA1 in about 550, DPA1 in some 600, and DPB1 in 400 to 490. Using immunosequencing, the study profiled T cell repertoires from 666 subjects and related those repertoires to cytomegalovirus serostatus. In addition to the first cohort of 666 subjects, a separate validation cohort of some 120 different subjects was used. A later analysis re-examined previously published TCR beta repertoires from roughly 720 donors and added high-resolution HLA genotyping to investigate patterns of TCR occurrence.

The full study reports these points: In a later analysis, most CMV-associated TCR beta chains were found to appear HLA-restricted, with HLA associations seemingly driven largely by CMV exposure. A later analysis found that HLA-associated TCR beta chains were more clonally expanded and had lower generation probabilities than equally common non-associated chains. Three of the identified cytomegalovirus-associated TCR beta chains were confirmed in vitro to be specific for cytomegalovirus antigens. Because counts were too low, seventeen rarely observed V segments, including chromosome 9 orphons, were left out of the earlier analysis of 587 of the donors. The authors suggested that the approach could potentially be extended to other disease states and immunological phenotypes. A later genetic analysis reported fewer N-insertions in productive TCRs among donors in an Asian-associated ancestry cluster than the roughly 690-donor mean. Immune exposure information for the cohort was limited to CMV serostatus. While some public TCRs were present in many individuals, most TCR sequences turned up only very rarely across donors. The sequencing pipeline was judged likely to have produced a cluster of highly shared sequence variants as a technical artifact. The study gave a list of 150 to 200 TCR beta chains associated with cytomegalovirus. A further reported finding was that TCR beta sequences accurately predicted the HLA-A and HLA-B alleles for most subjects in the first cohort. A later genetic analysis associated a missense DCLRE1C variant with V-gene and J-gene trimming of TCR beta chains, and an independent cohort replicated the association. HLA typing was unavailable for some donors at each locus, so association tests used only the typed subset. Only TCR beta chains were sequenced in this cohort, and the absence of alpha or paired-chain data limited detectable features. Specific HLA alleles were associated with 16,951 TCR beta sequences at a false discovery rate of 0.05 in a later analysis. A later analysis reported that several top co-occurrence clusters appeared linked to parvovirus B19, influenza, CMV and Epstein-Barr virus. When HLA alleles, especially DR and DQ, strongly co-occurred, attributing TCR associations to individual alleles was difficult. In an earlier analysis of about 600 of the donors, most TCR beta V segments appeared in productive rearrangements about 87% or about 30% of the time, broadly matching IMGT annotations. Correlated functional status among segregating V segments might be attributable to linkage disequilibrium, but an unknown experimental factor could not be ruled out. Roughly uniform sequencing depth across donors was assumed in presence/absence analyses, although this assumption may not hold. In a later analysis, TCR association rates were found to vary across HLA loci, with the most associated TCRs seen for DRB1 alleles and the fewest for HLA-C alleles. Cytomegalovirus status was reported to be diagnosed by the classifier with high specificity and sensitivity in both the original and validation cohorts.

The source of this sequence is a woman in her forties in good health and CMV-seronegative. Specimen: PBMCs.

The CDR3 protein is CASSVYVGGGYTF. The nucleotides are TGTGCCAGCAGTGTTTATGTAGGGGGTGGCTACACCTTC. The rearrangement combines TRBV2 with TRBJ1-2, with TRBD1 tentatively as D gene (6 bases match). The CDR3 runs 13 amino acids, cysteine and phenylalanine included. Only CDR3 DNA is held: 39 bases, read in frame from base 1. From the germline V gene, CDR1 is SNHLY and CDR2 is FYNNEI. Trimming at the junction amounts to 4 bases on V and 7 bases on J, and the germline ends lie 13 bases apart.